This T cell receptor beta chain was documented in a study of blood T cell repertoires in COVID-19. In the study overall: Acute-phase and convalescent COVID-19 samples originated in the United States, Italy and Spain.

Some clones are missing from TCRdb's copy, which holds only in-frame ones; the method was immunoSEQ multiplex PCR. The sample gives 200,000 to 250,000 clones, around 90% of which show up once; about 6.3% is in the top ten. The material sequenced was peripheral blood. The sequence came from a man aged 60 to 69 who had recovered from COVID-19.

The CDR3 DNA is TGTGCCAGCAGTCGGGACAGGGTCCCAGACTATGGCTACACCTTC. This codes for CASSRDRVPDYGYTF. J is TRBJ1-2 and V is TRBV11-2; TRBD1 aligns across 9 bases. CDR1 and CDR2 (germline): SGHAT, FQNNGV. Trimming took 6 bases from V and 3 from J; bases not matched to a gene: 8. This CDR3 is built from 15 residues.